One T cell receptor beta chain is described in this entry. The antigen is not known. This CDR3 contains 13 residues. Trimming cost V 5 bases and J 2 bases; bases outside gene matches: 2. Germline lookup yields CDR1 SGHVS and CDR2 FNYEAQ. These data originate in a study of OX40 agonist ivuxolimab in advanced cancers. About the research overall: The study gave patients intravenous ivuxolimab at 0.01 to 10 mg/kg every 2 weeks. Findings and limits, study-wide: CD8+ T cells averaged more expanded clones than CD4+.

The data were produced by immunoSEQ multiplex PCR, yet TCRdb's version contains in-frame clones alone and is incomplete. The sample contains 70,000 or so clones, approximately 92% of which appear only once. Source: CD4+ or CD8+ T cells sorted from blood, taken in a trial of the OX40 agonist ivuxolimab. The TCR sequence derives from an adult with an advanced solid tumor such as melanoma, head and neck, liver or kidney cancer. The V and J genes are TRBV7-6 and TRBJ2-5; 7 bases fit TRBD1. Written as DNA, the CDR3 is TGTGCCAGCAGCCCGGGACAGCAAGAGACCCAGTACTTC. Amino acids: CASSPGQQETQYF. Supplemented by reference TRBV7-6 and TRBJ2-5, the full variable domain reads GAGVSQSPRYKVTKRGQDVALRCDPISGHVSLYWYRQALGQGPEFLTYFNYEAQQDKSGLPNDRFSAERPEGSISTLTIQRTEQRDSAMYRCASSPGQQETQYFGPGTRLLVL.